This passage covers 14 T cell receptor beta chains from one sample sequenced in a study of molecular identifiers for immune sequencing clone quantification. From the PCR reads, TCRdb called clonotypes with MiXCR, one entry per CDR3 protein. The table shows about 640,000 distinct CDR3 sequences, with less than 20% occurring only once. The specimen sequenced was naive CD8+ T cells from blood, with Jurkat cell RNA spiked in. Specified subset: FACS-sorted CD8+CD4-CCR7+CD45RA+ naive T cells. Receptor source: a human donor in good health. Some libraries in this study had Jurkat cell RNA spiked in.

Comments on this clonotype: The junction differs from germline at one of its ends, possibly a read error. The chain has TRBV5-6 and TRBJ1-5; 7 bases map to TRBD1. The CDR3 sequence is 15 residues long. CDR1 SGHDT and CDR2 YYEEEE come from the germline V gene. The CDR3 is CACSLDRNSNQPQHF. CDR3 coding DNA: TGTGCCTGCAGCTTGGACAGGAATAGCAATCAGCCCCAGCATTTT.

This clonotype was recorded many times. This chain links TRBV6-1 with TRBJ1-5, with D unresolved. Trimming took off 6 bases at V and 5 bases at J, with 11 bases between the two ends. The CDR3 consists of 13 residues. CDR1 MNHNS and CDR2 SASEGT come from the germline V gene. The CDR3, as DNA: TGTGCCAGCAGGCAGGACGGGGATCAGCCCCAGCATTTT. This codes for CASRQDGDQPQHF.

The chain is built from TRBV30 and TRBJ2-3; D perhaps matches TRBD1 (5 bases). The CDR3 has 14 amino acids. Trimming took off 3 bases at V and 0 bases at J, with 10 bases between the two ends. The germline V gene has CDR1 GTSNPN and CDR2 SVGIG (reference sequence). CDR3 DNA sequence: TGTGCCTGGAGGCTAGGGGCGAGCACAGATACGCAGTATTTT. Its protein is CAWRLGASTDTQYF.

A remark on this clonotype: This may arise from a read error, as a much more abundant clone is one base away. The chain combines TRBV27 with TRBJ2-7, with 7 bases matching TRBD2. The CDR3 is 14 residues long. Germline V gene data show CDR1 as MNHEY and CDR2 as SMNVEV (reference sequence). Trimming removed 3 bases from V and 6 bases from J; junction bases left unmatched: 8. CDR3 DNA sequence: TGTGCCAGCAGTTTCGGCGGGAGCTACGGCGAGCAGTACTTC. It yields the protein CASSFGGSYGEQYF.

This clonotype appeared many times. The chain has TRBV12-3 or TRBV12-4 and TRBJ1-5; 7 nucleotides line up with TRBD1. Trimming removed 1 base from V and 2 bases from J; junction bases left unmatched: 5. The CDR3 contains 16 residues. In DNA, the CDR3 is TGTGCCAGCAGTTTAGAAAGGGGGCGAGGCAATCAGCCCCAGCATTTT. Translated: CASSLERGRGNQPQHF.

This clonotype was seen a few times. The chain combines TRBV27 with TRBJ2-2; D uncertain. Germline CDR1 and CDR2: MNHEY and SMNVEV (reference sequence). Trimming cost V 6 bases and J 4 bases, with 9 bases left between them. The CDR3 is 13 amino acids. The CDR3 nucleotides are TGTGCCAGCAGCCACCAGACCACCGGGGAGCTGTTTTTT. Its protein product is CASSHQTTGELFF.

This clonotype was seen at least ten times. V and J are TRBV5-1 and TRBJ2-2, with D possibly matching TRBD1 (6 bases). The ends were cut back, 6 bases at V and 1 base at J, with 13 bases in the middle. The CDR3 has 15 residues. Germline V gene data show CDR1 as SGHRS and CDR2 as YFSETQ. CDR3 sequence (DNA): TGCGCCAGCACCACCCAGGACAGGAACACCGGGGAGCTGTTTTTT. It encodes CASTTQDRNTGELFF.

The chain is built from TRBV4-3 and TRBJ2-7; D is undetermined. In germline, CDR1 is LGHNA, CDR2 YSLEER. The CDR3 loop spans 14 amino acids. V was cut by 1 base and J by 3 bases, with 10 bases left in between. The CDR3 nucleotides read TGCGCCAGCAGCCAAGGCCCCTTGGACTACGAGCAGTACTTC. Protein product: CASSQGPLDYEQYF.

A word on this clonotype: Possible read error: a much larger clone is one base away. J is TRBJ2-5 and V is TRBV6-2 or TRBV6-3; D may be TRBD2 (5 bases). CDR1 is MNHEY and CDR2 is SVGEGT in the germline V gene. With 0 bases removed from V and 0 bases from J, the gap between germline ends came to 8 bases. The CDR3 is 15 residues long. Here the CDR3 DNA reads TGTGCCAGCAGTTACTCGACGGGGTACCAAGAGACCCAGTACTTC. Amino acids: CASSYSTGYQETQYF.

This chain uses TRBV14 with TRBJ2-5, with D possibly matching TRBD2 (6 bases). V was pared by 3 bases and J by 4 bases, with 18 bases between. CDR3 length: 16 residues. Germline assignment: CDR1 SGHDN and CDR2 FVKESK. In DNA, the CDR3 is TGTGCCAGCAGCCACCCATTGGGTGCGGGGAGAGAGACCCAGTACTTC. Translated: CASSHPLGAGRETQYF.

The genes are TRBV3-1 and TRBJ2-2, with a tentative D call TRBD2 (6 bases). The V and J ends lost 0 bases and 0 bases respectively, with 17 bases between them. Germline V gives CDR1 LGHDT, CDR2 YNNKEL (reference sequence). This CDR3 is 19 amino acids long. The CDR3 spells CASSQEGWRLEANTGELFF. CDR3 bases: TGTGCCAGCAGCCAAGAAGGGTGGAGACTAGAGGCGAACACCGGGGAGCTGTTTTTT.

With regard to this clonotype: A much bigger clone sits one base away, suggesting this may be a read error. The chain has TRBV20-1 and TRBJ2-7; D might be TRBD2 (6 bases). The V gene's germline CDR1 is DFQATT and CDR2 SNEGSKA (reference sequence). The CDR3 is 18 amino acids. The V end lost 1 base, the J end lost 2 bases, and 24 bases lay between the germline ends. The CDR3 protein is CSARGVNPGTVATYEQYF. The CDR3, as DNA: TGCAGTGCTAGAGGTGTCAATCCCGGGACTGTCGCAACCTACGAGCAGTACTTC.

This clonotype was recorded many times. The chain uses TRBV6-2 or TRBV6-3 and TRBJ2-1; D unresolved. The V gene lost 11 bases and the J gene lost 0 bases, with 11 bases spanning the gap. Germline CDR1 reads MNHEY; CDR2 reads SVGEGT. The CDR3 runs 13 residues. The CDR3: CASTESSYNEQFF. Here the CDR3 DNA reads TGTGCCTCGACGGAGAGCTCCTACAATGAGCAGTTCTTC.

In this sample, this clonotype turned up many times. The J gene is TRBJ2-1, the V gene TRBV5-3; no clear D gene. TRBV5-3 is an ORF; its function is uncertain. The CDR3 is 14 residues long. With 1 base removed from V and 7 bases from J, the gap between germline ends came to 12 bases. In DNA form, the CDR3 reads TGTGCCAGAAGCTTGTGTTCGGTAAGGAATGAGCAGTTCTTC. It is translated as CARSLCSVRNEQFF.